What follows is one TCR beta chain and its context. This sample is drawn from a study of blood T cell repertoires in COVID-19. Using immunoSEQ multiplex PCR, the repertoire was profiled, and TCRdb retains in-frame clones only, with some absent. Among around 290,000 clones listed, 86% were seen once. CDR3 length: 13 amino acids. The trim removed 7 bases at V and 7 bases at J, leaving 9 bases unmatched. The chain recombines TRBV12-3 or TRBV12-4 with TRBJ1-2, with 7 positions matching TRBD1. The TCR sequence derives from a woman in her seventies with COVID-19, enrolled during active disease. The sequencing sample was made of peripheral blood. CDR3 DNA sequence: TGTGCCAGCACCCCGACAGGGACTAGTGGCTACACCTTC. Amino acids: CASTPTGTSGYTF.